Sequencing of this TCR beta chain was carried out in a study of blood T cell repertoires in COVID-19. Turning to the study itself: The United States, Italy and Spain provided the acute and convalescent COVID-19 samples. The analysed material was cDNA or gDNA that came from T cells, B-cell-depleted T cells, or PBMCs.

Per the original data handling: Estimation of nucleated cell counts relied on the amplification of reference gene primers. Sequenced by immunoSEQ multiplex PCR; TCRdb stores in-frame clones only, minus some. The DNA gave D and trimming, while V, J and clone size come from that table. The sample lists about 270,000 clones, over 75% occurring once. The CDR3 spans 20 residues. J gave up 7 bases and V 5 bases, and 19 bases lay outside the gene matches. CDR1 and CDR2 (germline): LGHDT, YNNKEL (reference sequence). The source is a woman in her fifties or sixties with acute or convalescent COVID-19. The sequenced material came from peripheral blood. J is TRBJ2-1 and V is TRBV3-1 (or the pseudogene TRBV3-2); TRBD2 matches at 14 bases. CDR3 nucleotides: TGTGCCAGCAGCTACACACCGGGACTAGCGGGAGCCAAGTCCACGAATGAGCAGTTCTTC. As protein: CASSYTPGLAGAKSTNEQFF.